This T cell receptor beta chain comes out of a study of cytomegalovirus exposure and HLA in healthy donors. Study-level points and caveats: Cytomegalovirus association was listed for about 160 TCR beta chains.

The CDR3 extends over 13 amino acids. V was clipped by 5 bases and J by 11 bases, with 18 bases between them. The germline V gene encodes CDR1 SGHAT and CDR2 FQNNGV. The donors (healthy individuals) were bone marrow donors. With 60 Vbeta and 13 Jbeta primers, the PCR was carried out. Here immunoSEQ multiplex PCR was the method, and the copy in TCRdb shows in-frame clones only, minus some. This repertoire shows more than 95,000 clones, about 78% found once; its top ten account for under 5%. This clone was observed a handful of times. Its antigen is as yet unknown. Material for sequencing was PBMCs. V gene TRBV11-2 combines with J gene TRBJ1-1; TRBD1 is a possible D gene (5 bases). The source of this sequence is a man between 25 and 39 years old in good health and CMV-seronegative. The CDR3 DNA is TGTGCCAGCAGCCCACGACCTGGGGGGTGGGCTTTCTTT. Translated, it gives CASSPRPGGWAFF.